This T cell receptor (beta chain) was sequenced in a study of cytotoxic CD8 clonotypes in ibrutinib-treated CLL. With respect to this clone: Its antigen is currently unknown.

This CDR3 comprises 15 residues. From germline, CDR1 is MNHNS and CDR2 SASEGT. Trimming left V 2 bases short and J 1 base short, with 12 bases between. The study, taken as a whole, reports: The public clonotypes identified were infrequent and showed contraction or stability on treatment. Upon ibrutinib response clonality rose, and upon progression it fell back toward baseline.

The assay was immunoSEQ multiplex PCR, and TCRdb's table has in-frame clones only and misses some. The sample includes 270,000 or so clones, approximately 79% of them seen just once. Sequencing used PBMCs, obtained at disease progression, from a patient treated with ibrutinib. The receptor was derived from a human donor with chronic lymphocytic leukemia. The chain couples TRBV6-1 to TRBJ2-7; D is possibly TRBD1 (5 bases). The DNA of the CDR3 is TGTGCCAGCAGTGAATCCCAGGGCAAATCCTACGAGCAGTACTTC. The encoded protein is CASSESQGKSYEQYF.